This paragraph covers one TCR beta chain sequence. The CDR3 loop spans 17 amino acids. Looked up from germline, CDR1 is SEHNR and CDR2 is FQNEAQ (reference sequence). V lost 5 bases, J lost 6 bases, and 12 bases stayed unmatched. This record belongs to a study of control samples from healthy donors and cancer patients. The data were produced by immunoSEQ multiplex PCR, yet TCRdb's version contains in-frame clones alone and is incomplete. The sample holds under 150,000 clones, approximately 92% seen once. This TCR was sampled from a woman in her forties or fifties with colorectal cancer. The chain employs TRBV7-9 and TRBJ1-6, with 8 bases fitting TRBD1. Material for sequencing was PBMCs. CDR3 sequence reads: CASSLRTGRSGNSPLHF. In nucleotides, the CDR3 is TGTGCCAGCAGCCTCCGGACAGGGCGATCTGGTAATTCACCCCTCCACTTT.